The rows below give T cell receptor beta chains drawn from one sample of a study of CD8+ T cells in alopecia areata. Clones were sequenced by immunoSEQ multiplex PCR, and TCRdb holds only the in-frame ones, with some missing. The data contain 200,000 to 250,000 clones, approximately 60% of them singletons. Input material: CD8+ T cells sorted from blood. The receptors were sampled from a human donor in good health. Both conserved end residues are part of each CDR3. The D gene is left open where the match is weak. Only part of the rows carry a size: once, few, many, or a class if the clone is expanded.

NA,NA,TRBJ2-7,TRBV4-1,CASSPGTFYEQYF,TGCGCCAGCAGCCCCGGGACCTTCTACGAGCAGTACTTC
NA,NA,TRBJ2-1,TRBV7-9,CASSPDRIGEQFF,TGTGCCAGCAGCCCCGACAGGATAGGTGAGCAGTTCTTC
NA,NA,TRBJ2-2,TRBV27,CASMMGTNTGELFF,TGTGCCAGCATGATGGGGACGAACACCGGGGAGCTGTTTTTT
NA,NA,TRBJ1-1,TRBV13,CASSLRSYHSTEAFF,TGTGCCAGCAGCTTAAGGTCCTACCACTCCACTGAAGCTTTCTTT
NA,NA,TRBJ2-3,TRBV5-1,CASRTRGKGDTQYF,TGCGCCAGCCGGACCCGGGGGAAAGGAGATACGCAGTATTTT
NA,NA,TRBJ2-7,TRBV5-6,CASSLVNNPYEQYF,TGTGCCAGCAGCTTGGTGAACAACCCCTACGAGCAGTACTTC
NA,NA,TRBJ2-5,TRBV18,CASSPLRVGETQYF,TGTGCCAGCTCCCCTCTGCGGGTAGGGGAGACCCAGTACTTC
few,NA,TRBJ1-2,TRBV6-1,CASTTTTTPPDGYTF,TGTGCCAGCACCACAACGACGACTCCCCCGGATGGCTACACCTTC
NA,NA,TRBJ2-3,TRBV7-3,CASSQGGTDTQYF,TGTGCCAGCAGCCAAGGGGGCACAGATACGCAGTATTTT
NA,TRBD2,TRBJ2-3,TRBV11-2,CASSLVASGDLTDTQYF,TGTGCCAGCAGCTTAGTGGCTAGCGGGGACCTCACAGATACGCAGTATTTT
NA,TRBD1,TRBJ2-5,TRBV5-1,CASSQGARLQETQYF,TGCGCCAGCAGCCAGGGGGCCAGACTCCAAGAGACCCAGTACTTC
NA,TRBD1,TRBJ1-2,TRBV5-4,CASSIQGDCTF,TGTGCCAGCAGCATACAGGGGGATTGCACCTTC
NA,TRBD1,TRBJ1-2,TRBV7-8,CASSFLQGRHYGYTF,TGTGCCAGCAGCTTCCTACAGGGGCGGCACTATGGCTACACCTTC
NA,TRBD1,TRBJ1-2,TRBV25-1,CASSGQGAGYTF,TGTGCCAGCAGTGGACAGGGGGCGGGCTACACCTTC
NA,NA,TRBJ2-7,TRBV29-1,CSAVQLPHEQYF,TGCAGCGCGGTCCAGCTTCCCCACGAGCAGTACTTC
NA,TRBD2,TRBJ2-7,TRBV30,CAWRGLYEQYF,TGTGCCTGGAGGGGACTATACGAGCAGTACTTC
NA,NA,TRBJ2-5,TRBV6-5,CASSYLKLAGETQYF,TGTGCCAGCAGTTATCTTAAGCTAGCAGGCGAGACCCAGTACTTC
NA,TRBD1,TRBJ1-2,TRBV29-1,CSVRQGTNYGYTF,TGCAGCGTTAGACAGGGTACTAACTATGGCTACACCTTC
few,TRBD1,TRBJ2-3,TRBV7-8,CASSLGTGPDTQYF,TGTGCCAGCAGCTTAGGGACAGGGCCCGATACGCAGTATTTT
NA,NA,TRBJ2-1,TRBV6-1,CASSEGYEQFF,TGTGCCAGCAGTGAAGGCTATGAGCAGTTCTTC
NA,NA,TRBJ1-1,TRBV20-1,CSAHRDNEAFF,TGCAGTGCTCACCGGGACAATGAAGCTTTCTTT
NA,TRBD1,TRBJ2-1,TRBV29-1,CSVRTGGGYEQFF,TGCAGCGTGAGGACAGGGGGGGGCTATGAGCAGTTCTTC